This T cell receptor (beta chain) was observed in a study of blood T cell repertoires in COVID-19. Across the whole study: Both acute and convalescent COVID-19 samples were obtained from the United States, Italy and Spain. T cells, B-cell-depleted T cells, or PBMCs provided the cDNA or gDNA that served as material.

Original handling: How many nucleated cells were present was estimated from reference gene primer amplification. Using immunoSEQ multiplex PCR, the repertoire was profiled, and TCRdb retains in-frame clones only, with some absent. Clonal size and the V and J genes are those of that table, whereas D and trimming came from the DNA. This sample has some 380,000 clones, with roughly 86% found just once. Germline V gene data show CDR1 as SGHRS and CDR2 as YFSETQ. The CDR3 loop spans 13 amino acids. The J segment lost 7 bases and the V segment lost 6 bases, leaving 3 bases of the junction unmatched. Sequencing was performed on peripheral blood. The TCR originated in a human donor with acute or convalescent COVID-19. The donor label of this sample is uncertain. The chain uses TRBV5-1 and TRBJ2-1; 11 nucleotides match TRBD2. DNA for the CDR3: TGCGCCAGCAAGGTAGCGGGAGGGAATGAGCAGTTCTTC. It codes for CASKVAGGNEQFF.